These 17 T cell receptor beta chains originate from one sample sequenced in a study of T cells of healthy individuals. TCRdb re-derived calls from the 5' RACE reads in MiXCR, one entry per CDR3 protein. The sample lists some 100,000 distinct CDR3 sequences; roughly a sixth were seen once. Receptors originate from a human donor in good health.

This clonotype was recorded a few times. The CDR3 DNA reads TGTGCCAGCAGCCAAGATCTACTGCAGGACAACTATGGCTACACCTTC. It encodes CASSQDLLQDNYGYTF. The V gene is TRBV4-2, the J gene TRBJ1-2; no clear D. Germline loops: CDR1 LGHNA, CDR2 YNFKEQ. Deletions cut 0 bases from V and 2 bases from J, with 13 bases between. This CDR3 has 16 residues.

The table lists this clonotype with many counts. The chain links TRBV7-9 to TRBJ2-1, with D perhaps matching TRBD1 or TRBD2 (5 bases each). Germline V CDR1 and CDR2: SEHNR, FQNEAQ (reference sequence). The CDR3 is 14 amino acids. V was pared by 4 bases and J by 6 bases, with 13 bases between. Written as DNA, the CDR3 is TGTGCCAGCAGCTGGGCAGGGACGGTCAATGAGCAGTTCTTC. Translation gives CASSWAGTVNEQFF.

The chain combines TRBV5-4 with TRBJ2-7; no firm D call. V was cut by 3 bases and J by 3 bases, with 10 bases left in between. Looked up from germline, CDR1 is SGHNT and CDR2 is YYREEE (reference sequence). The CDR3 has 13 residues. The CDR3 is CASSCFRNYEQYF. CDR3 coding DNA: TGTGCCAGCAGCTGTTTCAGAAACTACGAGCAGTACTTC.

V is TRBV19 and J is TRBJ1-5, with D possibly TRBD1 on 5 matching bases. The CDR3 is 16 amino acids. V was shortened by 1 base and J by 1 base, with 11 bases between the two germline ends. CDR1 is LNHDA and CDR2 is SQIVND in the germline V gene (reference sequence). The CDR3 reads CASSIGGAPSNQPQHF. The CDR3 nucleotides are TGTGCCAGTAGTATAGGTGGGGCGCCGAGCAATCAGCCCCAGCATTTT.

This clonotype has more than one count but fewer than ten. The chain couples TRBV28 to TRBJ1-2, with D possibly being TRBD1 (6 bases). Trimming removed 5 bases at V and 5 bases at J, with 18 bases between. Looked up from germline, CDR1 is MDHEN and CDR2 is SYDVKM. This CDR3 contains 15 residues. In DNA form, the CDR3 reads TGTGCCAGCAGTCCAAGCCGGGGGCGGGGGTATGGCTACACCTTC. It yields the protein CASSPSRGRGYGYTF.

The CDR3 region has the DNA TGTGCCAGCAGTGAGACAGGCCTGAACACTGAAGCTTTCTTT. This codes for CASSETGLNTEAFF. The chain joins TRBV2 to TRBJ1-1; tentatively, D is TRBD1 (6 bases). CDR1 is SNHLY, CDR2 FYNNEI, per germline. The CDR3 contains 14 residues. The V end lost 3 bases, the J end lost 0 bases, and 8 bases lay between the germline ends.

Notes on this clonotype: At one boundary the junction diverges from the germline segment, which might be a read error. CDR3 DNA: TGTGCCAGCAGCAGGGCGGGAGCCTCCCACAATGAGCAGTTCTTC. The encoded protein is CASSRAGASHNEQFF. The rearrangement joins TRBV7-9 to TRBJ2-1; 7 bases align to TRBD2. Germline V gene data show CDR1 as SEHNR and CDR2 as FQNEAQ (reference sequence). The length of the CDR3 is 15 residues.

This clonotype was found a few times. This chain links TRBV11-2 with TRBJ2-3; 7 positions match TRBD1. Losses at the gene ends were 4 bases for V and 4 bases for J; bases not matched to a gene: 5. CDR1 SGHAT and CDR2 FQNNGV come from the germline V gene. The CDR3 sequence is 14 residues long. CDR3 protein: CASSYRQGADTQYF. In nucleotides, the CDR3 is TGTGCCAGCAGCTACCGACAGGGTGCAGATACGCAGTATTTT.

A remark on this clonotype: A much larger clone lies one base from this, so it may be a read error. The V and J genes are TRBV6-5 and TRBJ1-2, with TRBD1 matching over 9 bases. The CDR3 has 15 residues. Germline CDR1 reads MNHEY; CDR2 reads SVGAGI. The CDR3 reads CASSTHGTGNYGYSF. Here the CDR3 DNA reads TGTGCCAGCAGTACCCACGGGACAGGGAACTATGGCTACTCCTTC.

DNA of the CDR3: TGCGCCAGCAGCTGGGGAGGTACGGGCCCTCGGGGCTACACCTTC. Amino acids: CASSWGGTGPRGYTF. This sequence joins TRBV5-1 and TRBJ1-2, with D unresolved. Trimming removed 3 bases at V and 8 bases at J, with 20 bases between. CDR3 length: 15 residues. Germline CDR1 and CDR2: SGHRS and YFSETQ.

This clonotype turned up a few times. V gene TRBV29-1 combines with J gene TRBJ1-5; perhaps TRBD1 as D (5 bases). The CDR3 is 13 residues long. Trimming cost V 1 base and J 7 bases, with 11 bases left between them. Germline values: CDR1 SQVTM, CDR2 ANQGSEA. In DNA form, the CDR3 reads TGCAGCGTTGAAGTCCAGGAGGGGCAGCCCCAGCATTTT. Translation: CSVEVQEGQPQHF.

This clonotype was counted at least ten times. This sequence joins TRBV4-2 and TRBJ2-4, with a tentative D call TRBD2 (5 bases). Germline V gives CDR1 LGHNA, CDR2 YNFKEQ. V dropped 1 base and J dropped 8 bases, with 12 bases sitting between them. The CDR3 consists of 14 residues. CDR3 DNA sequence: TGTGCCAGCAGCCAAGCTACTAGTGGAGACATTCAGTACTTC. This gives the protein CASSQATSGDIQYF.

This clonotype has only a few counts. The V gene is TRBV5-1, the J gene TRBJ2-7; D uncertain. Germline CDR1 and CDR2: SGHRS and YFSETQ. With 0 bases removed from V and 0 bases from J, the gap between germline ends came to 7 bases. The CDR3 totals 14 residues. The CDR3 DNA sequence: TGCGCCAGCAGCTTGGAAGCTTACTCCTACGAGCAGTACTTC. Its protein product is CASSLEAYSYEQYF. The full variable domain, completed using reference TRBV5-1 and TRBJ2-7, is KAGVTQTPRYLIKTRGQQVTLSCSPISGHRSVSWYQQTPGQGLQFLFEYFSETQRNKGNFPGRFSGRQFSNSRSEMNVSTLELGDSALYLCASSLEAYSYEQYFGPGTRLTVT.

For the CDR3, the DNA is TGTGCCAGCAGGACTAGCGGGAGTACAGGCAATGAGCAGTTCTTC. It translates to CASRTSGSTGNEQFF. This chain links TRBV6-2 or TRBV6-3 with TRBJ2-1; 12 bases line up with TRBD2. V dropped 6 bases and J dropped 6; count of bases not matched to a gene: 6. Germline assignment: CDR1 MNHEY and CDR2 SVGEGT. The length of the CDR3 is 15 residues.

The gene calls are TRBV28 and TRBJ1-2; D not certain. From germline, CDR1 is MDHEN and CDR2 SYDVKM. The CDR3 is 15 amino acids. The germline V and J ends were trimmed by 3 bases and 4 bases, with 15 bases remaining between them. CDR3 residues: CASSLSGREGYGYTF. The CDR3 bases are TGTGCCAGCAGTTTGTCCGGGAGGGAAGGCTATGGCTACACCTTC.

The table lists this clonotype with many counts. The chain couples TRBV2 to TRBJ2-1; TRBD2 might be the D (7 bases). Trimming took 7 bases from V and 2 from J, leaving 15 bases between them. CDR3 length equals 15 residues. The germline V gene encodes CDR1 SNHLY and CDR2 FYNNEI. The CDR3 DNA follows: TGTGCCAGCATCTTTGGGGGGGCGACCTACAATGAGCAGTTCTTC. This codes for CASIFGGATYNEQFF.

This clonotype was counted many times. The CDR3 region is CASSGRYEQYF. The CDR3 coding sequence is TGTGCCAGCAGCGGGAGGTACGAGCAGTACTTC. The chain couples TRBV6-5 to TRBJ2-7; the match to TRBD2 covers 7 bases. V lost 6 bases to trimming and J lost 4 bases; unmatched junction nucleotides: 0. The CDR3 has 11 amino acids. CDR1 MNHEY and CDR2 SVGAGI come from the germline V gene.